This TCR beta chain was identified during a study of blood T cells in healthy people across ages. This clonotype was seen at least ten times. Using a J-beta primer mix together with a sample-barcoded 5' primer, a second PCR was run for about 6 to 11 cycles. TCRdb re-called the 5' RACE reads with MiXCR, one entry per CDR3 protein. The sample records roughly 1,700,000 distinct CDR3 sequences, about 28% being singletons. J lost 12 bases, V lost 4 bases, and 15 bases had no gene match. Looked up from germline, CDR1 is ENHRY and CDR2 is SYGVKD. This CDR3 comprises 14 residues. This clonotype was obtained from a woman aged 25 to 39 in good health. The gene calls are TRBV10-3 and TRBJ2-7; 7 nucleotides agree with TRBD1. Sequenced material: blood. CDR3 residues: CAISARDREDHRYF. DNA for the CDR3: TGTGCCATCAGTGCCAGAGACAGGGAAGATCATCGGTACTTC.